The clone carrying this T cell receptor (beta chain) was counted once. Its antigen is as yet unknown. The record originates from a study of cytomegalovirus exposure and HLA in healthy donors. V was shortened by 2 bases and J by 4 bases, with 18 bases between the two germline ends. Germline V gene sequence: CDR1 GTSNPN, CDR2 SVGIG (reference sequence). The CDR3 length is 15 residues. The study ran its PCR with 60 Vbeta and 13 Jbeta primers. TCRdb's copy holds only in-frame clones and misses some; the assay was immunoSEQ multiplex PCR. The data hold about 210,000 clones, with around 84% observed a single time. Findings and limits, study-wide: Earlier findings revealed that most TCR beta V segments proved productive either about 87% or about 30% of the time.

The sample comprised PBMCs. The rearrangement joins TRBV30 to TRBJ2-7, with D hard to call. The source of this sequence is a man in his forties in good health and CMV-seropositive. CDR3 in DNA: TGTGCCTGGAGTCCATCAGGTCTCAAGGCGTACGAGCAGTACTTC. It codes for CAWSPSGLKAYEQYF.